This TCR beta chain was obtained from a study of blood T cell repertoires in COVID-19. Background on the study: Nucleic acid was either cDNA or gDNA, and it came from T cells, B-cell-depleted T cells, or PBMCs.

Germline CDR1 MGHRA, CDR2 YSYEKL. The CDR3 is 15 residues long. The V end was cut by 3 bases, the J end by 2 bases, with 11 bases between. Per the study methods: Amplification with reference gene primers provided the estimates of nucleated cell counts. Data came from immunoSEQ multiplex PCR; TCRdb stores just in-frame clones and leaves some out. V, J and clone size were drawn from that table, and D and trimming were deduced from the DNA. Of hundreds of thousands of clones in the sample, about 88% are singletons; the top ten hold roughly 2.6%. The clonotype originates from a man in his sixties who had recovered from COVID-19. The chain employs TRBV4-1 and TRBJ1-5; TRBD1 might be the D (5 bases). Sequencing was performed on PBMCs or T cells enriched from blood (not recorded which). The chain's CDR3 is CASSHQGGGNQPQHF. The CDR3 nucleotides read TGCGCCAGCAGCCACCAGGGTGGCGGCAATCAGCCCCAGCATTTT.